The clone carrying this T cell receptor (beta chain) was seen just once. Its antigen is undetermined. Trimming took 1 base from V and 7 from J; bases not matched to a gene: 5. The CDR3 consists of 14 residues. In germline, CDR1 is LNHDA, CDR2 SQIVND (reference sequence). The data originate from a study of cytomegalovirus exposure and HLA in healthy donors. With 60 Vbeta and 13 Jbeta primers, the PCR was carried out. Only in-frame clones appear in the TCRdb table, and some are missing; sequencing was by immunoSEQ multiplex PCR. This sample has approximately 200,000 clones; around 80% occur once, and the top ten carry 0.22%. Regarding the study as a whole: Several V segments, TRBV6-2 and TRBV6-3 among them, could not be told apart and were dropped.

Input material: PBMCs. The V call is TRBV19, the J call TRBJ1-2, with TRBD1 matching over 8 bases. The receptor's source is a girl aged 2 to 10 in good health and CMV-seronegative. CDR3 nucleotides: TGTGCCAGTAGTATAGTGGGACAGGCGACTGGCTACACCTTC. Translating gives CASSIVGQATGYTF. The full variable domain, with the rest looked up from reference TRBV19 and TRBJ1-2, is DGGITQSPKYLFRKEGQNVTLSCEQNLNHDAMYWYRQDPGQGLRLIYYSQIVNDFQKGDIAEGYSVSREKKESFPLTVTSAQKNPTAFYLCASSIVGQATGYTFGSGTRLTVV.